This is a list of T cell receptor beta chains from one sample in a study of blood T cell repertoires in COVID-19. Produced via immunoSEQ multiplex PCR; TCRdb's table is partial and in-frame only. There are about 82,000 clones in the sample; about 83% occur only once, and over 15% lies in the top ten. Sequencing was performed on peripheral blood. The receptors shown here come from a woman aged 55-69 years with acute or convalescent COVID-19. Both conserved end residues are part of each CDR3. Each record gives: V gene, D gene, clone size, J gene, CDR3 protein, CDR3 DNA. D genes are given only for firm matches. Rows may omit the clone size; those that give it use once, few, many or a size class.

V gene: TRBV12-3/TRBV12-4
D gene: NA
clone size: few
J gene: TRBJ1-2
CDR3 protein: CASSSLQGGGYTF
CDR3 DNA: TGTGCCAGCAGTTCCCTCCAGGGAGGTGGCTACACCTTC

V gene: TRBV5-1
D gene: NA
clone size: NA
J gene: TRBJ2-2
CDR3 protein: CASSSRVPANTGELFF
CDR3 DNA: TGCGCCAGCAGCTCCAGGGTTCCCGCGAACACCGGGGAGCTGTTTTTT

V gene: TRBV5-4
D gene: TRBD2
clone size: NA
J gene: TRBJ2-1
CDR3 protein: CASSSSSGSRGNEQFF
CDR3 DNA: TGTGCCAGCAGCTCCTCTAGCGGGAGTCGGGGGAATGAGCAGTTCTTC

V gene: TRBV7-2
D gene: TRBD1
clone size: NA
J gene: TRBJ1-5
CDR3 protein: CASSMGQASNQPQHF
CDR3 DNA: TGTGCCAGCAGCATGGGACAGGCGAGCAATCAGCCCCAGCATTTT

V gene: TRBV3-1/TRBV3-2
D gene: TRBD2
clone size: NA
J gene: TRBJ2-5
CDR3 protein: CASSARTSGRGETQYF
CDR3 DNA: TGTGCCAGCAGCGCCCGGACTAGCGGGAGAGGAGAGACCCAGTACTTC

V gene: TRBV2
D gene: TRBD1
clone size: NA
J gene: TRBJ2-6
CDR3 protein: CASGQGTSGANVLTF
CDR3 DNA: TGTGCCAGCGGACAGGGAACCTCTGGGGCCAACGTCCTGACTTTC

V gene: TRBV4-3
D gene: NA
clone size: once
J gene: TRBJ1-3
CDR3 protein: CASSQVRTTIGNTIYF
CDR3 DNA: TGCGCCAGCAGCCAAGTCCGGACAACAATAGGAAACACCATATATTTT

V gene: TRBV7-9
D gene: TRBD1
clone size: few
J gene: TRBJ1-5
CDR3 protein: CASSLGAGGRNQPQHF
CDR3 DNA: TGTGCCAGCAGCCTCGGGGCAGGGGGCCGGAATCAGCCCCAGCATTTT

V gene: TRBV11-2
D gene: NA
clone size: NA
J gene: TRBJ2-5
CDR3 protein: CASSLGGLETQYF
CDR3 DNA: TGTGCCAGCAGCTTAGGAGGCCTGGAGACCCAGTACTTC

V gene: TRBV6-5
D gene: TRBD2
clone size: NA
J gene: TRBJ2-2
CDR3 protein: CASSYRTSGYGELFF
CDR3 DNA: TGTGCCAGCAGTTACCGGACTAGCGGGTACGGGGAGCTGTTTTTT

V gene: TRBV5-1
D gene: NA
clone size: NA
J gene: TRBJ1-1
CDR3 protein: CASSEQRMGTEAFF
CDR3 DNA: TGCGCCAGCAGTGAACAGCGGATGGGCACTGAAGCTTTCTTT

V gene: TRBV3-1/TRBV3-2
D gene: NA
clone size: NA
J gene: TRBJ2-7
CDR3 protein: CASSQRGQYEQYF
CDR3 DNA: TGTGCCAGCAGCCAACGAGGACAGTACGAGCAGTACTTC